The clone carrying this T cell receptor (beta chain) was detected once. This sample was taken from a study of blood T cell repertoires in COVID-19. Clinical histories supplied by participants themselves formed the basis of cohort assignment. V was trimmed by 4 bases and J by 0 bases, leaving 12 bases between them. Germline-derived CDR1 and CDR2 are LNHDA and SQIVND (reference sequence). The CDR3 consists of 15 residues. The method was immunoSEQ multiplex PCR; TCRdb's version includes in-frame clones alone and lacks a portion of them. The sample shows 150,000 to 200,000 clones, around 82% of them seen only once.

The receptor was derived from a woman in her forties or fifties with acute COVID-19. Sample: PBMCs or T cells enriched from blood (not recorded which). The V and J genes are TRBV19 and TRBJ1-2; a possible D gene is TRBD1 (6 bases). CDR3 DNA sequence: TGTGCCAGTAGTAGAAGACAGGCTTCTAACTATGGCTACACCTTC. Amino acid sequence: CASSRRQASNYGYTF. The variable domain in full, with the rest retrieved from reference TRBV19 and TRBJ1-2, is DGGITQSPKYLFRKEGQNVTLSCEQNLNHDAMYWYRQDPGQGLRLIYYSQIVNDFQKGDIAEGYSVSREKKESFPLTVTSAQKNPTAFYLCASSRRQASNYGYTFGSGTRLTVV.